The next 28 T cell receptor beta chains were all read from a single sample in a study of T cells in women clearing cervical HPV infection. Assay: immunoSEQ multiplex PCR; the TCRdb copy retains only in-frame clones and omits some. This table lists 15,000 to 20,000 clones. Sequenced sample: blood buffy coat. The receptor set was obtained from a woman between 18 and 69 years old with a cervical HPV16 infection that either progressed to CIN3+ or cleared (not recorded which).

Comments on this clone: The CDR3 end is not reached by the read, which stops 3 residues before it; the germline J gene fills it in. The chain recombines TRBV18 with TRBJ1-1; tentatively, D is TRBD1 (5 bases). CDR3 length equals 16 residues. V lost 5 bases and J lost 1, with 17 bases in between. Germline V gene sequence: CDR1 KGHSH, CDR2 LQKENI. CDR3 DNA, as far as it was read: TGTGCCAGCTCAGCCAACTACGACAGAGGGAACACTGAA. Translated: CASSANYDRGNTE. The full CDR3 reads CASSANYDRGNTEAFF.

Regarding this clone: The CDR3 extends 3 residues past the end of the read, so its final part is completed from the germline J gene. The chain recombines TRBV18 with TRBJ1-1; D may be TRBD1 (5 bases). Trimming took off 8 bases at V and 2 bases at J, with 15 bases between the two ends. CDR1 KGHSH and CDR2 LQKENI come from the germline V gene. The CDR3 is 14 amino acids. The DNA read from the CDR3 is TGTGCCAGCCGAATCGCAGGGATAAACACTGAA. This codes for CASRIAGINTE. In full, the CDR3 reads CASRIAGINTEAFF.

For this clone: An end of the junction differs from the germline gene, which may be a read error. With the read ending 3 residues before the CDR3 end, the germline J gene is used to fill in that end. Other DNA sequences in this sample translate to the same CDR3. The genes are TRBV18 and TRBJ1-1; maybe TRBD1 (5 bases). CDR3 size: 13 residues. Per the germline V gene, CDR1 is KGHSH and CDR2 is LQKENI. CDR3 DNA (partial): TGTGCCAGCTCACCTCGGGGGAACACTGAG. Its translation is CASSPRGNTE. The full CDR3 protein reads CASSPRGNTEAFF.

To note about this clone: The read halts 3 residues ahead of the CDR3 end, with the missing end drawn from the germline J gene. The gene calls are TRBV18 and TRBJ1-4, with 8 bases aligning to TRBD1. The germline CDR1 and CDR2 sequences are KGHSH and LQKENI. The CDR3 is 16 amino acids. The part of the CDR3 DNA that was read is TGTGCCAGCTCACCTAATAACAGGGGGGGGGCCAACGTA. The encoded protein is CASSPNNRGGANV. Given in full, the CDR3 is CASSPNNRGGANVLFF.

Turning to this clone: The CDR3 end falls 3 residues outside the read, so it is completed with the germline J gene. The gene calls are TRBV20-1 and TRBJ2-2, with 15 bases matching TRBD2. With V trimmed by 3 bases and J by 5 bases, 4 bases remained unmatched. The CDR3 is made up of 16 amino acids. Germline V CDR1 and CDR2: DFQATT, SNEGSKA (reference sequence). CDR3 sequence reads: CSARRTSGGVTGELFF. The sequenced part of the CDR3 DNA is TGCAGTGCTAGGCGGACTAGCGGGGGGGTTACCGGGGAG.

To note about this clone: The CDR3 is cut off 3 residues early in the read; its end comes from the germline J gene. The rearrangement joins TRBV18 to TRBJ1-2; TRBD1 matches at 10 bases. Losses at the gene ends were 3 bases for V and 1 base for J; bases not matched to a gene: 2. In germline, CDR1 is KGHSH, CDR2 LQKENI. This CDR3 has 15 residues. Partial CDR3 DNA: TGTGCCAGCTCACCCCGGACAGGGGGTAACTATGGC. It translates to CASSPRTGGNYG. The full-length CDR3 reads as CASSPRTGGNYGYTF.

About this clone itself: A junction end diverges from the germline sequence, so it may reflect a read error. The read comes to an end 3 residues before the CDR3 does, leaving the germline J gene to fill in the end. This rearrangement joins TRBV7-7 to TRBJ1-2, with D perhaps TRBD1 (6 bases). The CDR3 extends over 15 amino acids. CDR1 is SSHAT and CDR2 is FNYEAQ in the germline V gene (reference sequence). Partial CDR3 DNA: TGTGCTAGCAGCCCCTCCGCGACAGGCGACTACGAA. This codes for CASSPSATGDYE. The whole CDR3 protein reads CASSPSATGDYEYTF. Drawing the rest from reference TRBV7-7 and TRBJ1-2, the complete variable domain is GAGVSQSPRYKVTKRGQDVTLRCDPISSHATLYWYQQALGQGPEFLTYFNYEAQPDKSGLPSDRFSAERPEGSISTLTIQRTEQRDSAMYRCASSPSATGDYEYTFGSGTRLTVV.

A note on this clone: The read stops 3 residues short of the end of the CDR3; the missing end is completed from the germline J gene. This chain connects TRBV5-1 to TRBJ1-1, with TRBD1 matching over 8 bases. The junction had 16 bases not matched to a gene; V was cut back by 4 bases and J by 5 bases. In germline, CDR1 is SGHRS, CDR2 YFSETQ. This CDR3 has 17 amino acids. This CDR3 is CASSPLPGQVDETEAFF. CDR3 DNA (partial): TGCGCCAGCAGCCCTCTTCCGGGACAGGTCGACGAAACTGAA.

Remarks on this clone: The DNA ends 3 residues before the CDR3 does, and the rest of the CDR3 is filled in from the germline J gene. The chain links TRBV11-2 to TRBJ2-3; a weak D match, TRBD2 (6 bases). The germline gives CDR1 SGHAT, CDR2 FQNNGV. The CDR3 has 14 amino acids. CDR3 DNA (partial): TGTGCCAGCAGCTTAATCCCGGGGGAAGAGACG. Protein sequence: CASSLIPGEET. The entire CDR3 protein is CASSLIPGEETQYF.

Comments on this clone: The observed sequence ends 3 residues before the CDR3 terminus, with the missing tail filled in from the germline J gene. This chain joins TRBV20-1 and TRBJ2-3; D possibly matches TRBD1 or TRBD2 (5 bases each). The CDR3 totals 14 residues. Germline loops: CDR1 DFQATT, CDR2 SNEGSKA (reference sequence). V was shortened by 2 bases and J by 1 base, with 10 bases between the two germline ends. The sequenced CDR3 bases are TGCAGTGCTAGAATTCGAGGGGGCACAGATACG. It translates to CSARIRGGTDT. The full CDR3 is CSARIRGGTDTQYF.

To note about this clone: The read comes to an end 3 residues before the CDR3 does, leaving the germline J gene to fill in the end. The gene calls are TRBV19 and TRBJ1-1; 8 positions match TRBD1. This CDR3 is built from 15 residues. CDR1 and CDR2 from the germline V gene are LNHDA and SQIVND (reference sequence). CDR3 protein: CASSIQGALRDIAFF. The DNA read from the CDR3 is TGTGCCAGTAGTATTCAGGGGGCACTGCGGGACATT.

The CDR3 reads CASSLKPPGHGYTF. The covered CDR3 bases are TGTGCCAGCAGCTTAAAACCCCCAGGGCATGGC. The chain has TRBV7-2 and TRBJ1-2; D possibly corresponds to TRBD1 (5 bases). With the read ending 3 residues before the CDR3 end, the germline J gene is used to fill in that end. In germline, CDR1 is SGHTA, CDR2 FQGNSA. This CDR3 spans 14 amino acids. Trimming removed 2 bases at V and 6 bases at J, with 13 bases between.

Concerning this clone: The CDR3 end falls 3 residues outside the read, so it is completed with the germline J gene. The chain couples TRBV7-9 to TRBJ1-5; D not certain. CDR3 length equals 13 residues. CDR1 is SEHNR and CDR2 is FQNEAQ in the germline V gene (reference sequence). The DNA read from the CDR3 is TGTGCCAGCAGCGGTCCGAACACAGATCCC. Encoded protein: CASSGPNTDP. The CDR3 in full is CASSGPNTDPQHF.

Note on this clone: Read sequence stops 3 residues before the CDR3 end, and the germline J gene provides the missing end. The rearrangement uses TRBV4-1 and TRBJ2-1; D ambiguous. Germline assignment: CDR1 MGHRA and CDR2 YSYEKL. The CDR3 runs to 16 residues. V was pared by 3 bases and J by 0 bases, with 12 bases between. The covered CDR3 bases are TGCGCCAGCAGCCATCTCGACATAATCTCCTACAATGAG. Its protein is CASSHLDIISYNE. The complete CDR3 reads CASSHLDIISYNEQFF.

Turning to this clone: A junction boundary mismatches the germline segment, possibly from a read error. The read halts 3 residues ahead of the CDR3 end, with the missing end drawn from the germline J gene. V and J are TRBV15 and TRBJ2-7; D not resolved. The CDR3 loop spans 14 amino acids. Germline assignment: CDR1 LNHNV and CDR2 YYDKDF (reference sequence). The CDR3 loop is CATSRESASYEQYF. The covered CDR3 bases are TGTGCTACCAGCAGAGAGTCAGCGTCCTACGAG.

In the case of this clone: The read is 3 residues too short to cover the CDR3 end, so that end is filled in from the germline J gene. The chain links TRBV6-2 or TRBV6-3 to TRBJ2-3; TRBD2 matches 8 bases. The CDR3 is 17 residues long. Germline lookup yields CDR1 MNHEY and CDR2 SVGEGT. CDR3: CASSSASGSTYQETQYF. The covered CDR3 bases are TGTGCCAGCAGTTCTGCTAGCGGGTCGACGTACCAAGAGACG.

Comments on this clone: One end of the junction does not line up with germline, which may come from a read error. The DNA ends 3 residues before the CDR3 does, and the rest of the CDR3 is filled in from the germline J gene. The chain carries TRBV4-1 and TRBJ1-4; 9 nucleotides match TRBD1. This CDR3 has 15 residues. Germline assignment: CDR1 MGHRA and CDR2 YSYEKL. This chain's CDR3 is CTSSQVWDRVQPLFF. The covered CDR3 bases are TGCACCAGCAGCCAAGTTTGGGACAGGGTCCAACCA.

Comments on this clone: With the read ending 3 residues before the CDR3 end, the germline J gene is used to fill in that end. This sequence joins TRBV19 and TRBJ1-5, with a possible D match to TRBD1 (6 bases). This CDR3 has 14 residues. CDR1 is LNHDA, CDR2 SQIVND, per germline (reference sequence). V lost 3 bases to trimming and J lost 7 bases, with 13 bases between them. The CDR3 sequence: CASSMAGVGQPQHF. Incomplete CDR3 DNA: TGTGCCAGTAGTATGGCAGGGGTAGGGCAGCCC.

On this clone itself: The observed sequence ends 3 residues before the CDR3 terminus, with the missing tail filled in from the germline J gene. V and J are TRBV19 and TRBJ1-5; TRBD1 matches at 9 bases. Germline CDR1 and CDR2: LNHDA and SQIVND (reference sequence). This CDR3 has 16 amino acids. With 5 bases clipped from V and 7 bases from J, the junction kept 12 bases outside the gene matches. CDR3 DNA (partial): TGTGCCAGTAGTCCGGGACAGGGTCGACATCGCCAGCCC. This gives the protein CASSPGQGRHRQP. The CDR3 as a whole reads CASSPGQGRHRQPQHF.

In regard to this clone: The CDR3 goes on 3 residues after the read ends, and that part is filled in from the germline J gene. This rearrangement joins TRBV30 to TRBJ1-2; D is perhaps TRBD1 (6 bases). Germline lookup yields CDR1 GTSNPN and CDR2 SVGIG (reference sequence). V lost 3 bases, J lost 5 bases, and 10 bases lay in between. The CDR3 has 12 amino acids. The sequenced part of the CDR3 DNA is TGTGCCTGGAGCGAAACAGGGTATGGC. Its translation: CAWSETGYG. The complete CDR3 protein is CAWSETGYGYTF.

Turning to this clone: The read terminates 3 residues ahead of where the CDR3 ends, so the germline J gene completes it. The chain combines TRBV20-1 with TRBJ1-1; 8 bases match TRBD1. The CDR3 runs to 13 residues. Germline assignment: CDR1 DFQATT and CDR2 SNEGSKA (reference sequence). V was pared by 5 bases and J by 0 bases, with 2 bases of the junction left unmatched. The CDR3 DNA, read in part, is TGCAGTGCTGAGACAGGGGTGAACACTGAA. Residues: CSAETGVNTE. In full, the CDR3 is CSAETGVNTEAFF.

As regards this clone: The CDR3 end falls 3 residues outside the read, so it is completed with the germline J gene. The chain combines TRBV6-1 with TRBJ2-5; TRBD1 might be the D (6 bases). There are 13 residues in the CDR3. Trimming left V 2 bases short and J 5 bases short, with 9 bases between. Germline assignment: CDR1 MNHNS and CDR2 SASEGT. CDR3: CASSENRVETQYF. CDR3 DNA (partial): TGTGCCAGCAGTGAAAACAGGGTGGAGACC.

As concerns this clone: The read falls 3 residues short of the CDR3 end, and the missing part is taken from the germline J gene. The V call is TRBV19, the J call TRBJ1-1, with D possibly matching TRBD1 (6 bases). The V end was cut by 3 bases, the J end by 5 bases, with 10 bases between. The CDR3 runs to 13 residues. Germline lookup yields CDR1 LNHDA and CDR2 SQIVND (reference sequence). CDR3 sequence: CASSMTGLTEAFF. The covered CDR3 bases are TGTGCCAGTAGTATGACAGGTTTGACTGAA.

About this clone itself: Different DNA sequences within this sample yield the same CDR3. CDR3 DNA (partial): TGTGCCAGCAGCGCGGACAGGAACACTGAA. Translated, it gives CASSADRNTE. The whole CDR3 protein reads CASSADRNTEAFF. The genes are TRBV2 and TRBJ1-1; D is perhaps TRBD1 (6 bases). With the read ending 3 residues before the CDR3 end, the germline J gene is used to fill in that end. The V gene lost 6 bases and the J gene lost 1 base, with 9 bases spanning the gap. CDR3 size: 13 residues. CDR1 is SNHLY and CDR2 is FYNNEI in the germline V gene.

Regarding this clone: The read ends 3 residues early relative to the CDR3; the germline J gene fills the gap. The chain links TRBV30 to TRBJ2-2; D not certain. The CDR3 has 12 amino acids. Germline V lookup: CDR1 GTSNPN, CDR2 SVGIG (reference sequence). Trimming cost V 2 bases and J 7 bases, with 8 bases left between them. The covered CDR3 bases are TGTGCCTGGAGTCGTCGTAGCGGGGAG. Its translation is CAWSRRSGE. The full CDR3 is CAWSRRSGELFF.

In regard to this clone: Coverage ceases 3 residues before the CDR3 finishes, and the germline J gene fills in the end. The rearrangement uses TRBV5-1 and TRBJ1-4; 8 nucleotides align to TRBD1. The CDR3 is 15 residues long. Germline V lookup: CDR1 SGHRS, CDR2 YFSETQ. J gave up 8 bases and V 4 bases, and 10 bases lay outside the gene matches. The chain's CDR3 is CASSLDGTGQEKLFF. Partial CDR3 DNA: TGCGCCAGCAGCCTGGACGGGACAGGTCAAGAAAAA.

Worth noting for this clone: The read terminates 3 residues ahead of where the CDR3 ends, so the germline J gene completes it. This chain joins TRBV27 and TRBJ1-2, with 9 bases lining up with TRBD1. Trimming took 5 bases from V and 7 from J; bases not matched to a gene: 8. Looked up from germline, CDR1 is MNHEY and CDR2 is SMNVEV (reference sequence). The CDR3 spans 14 residues. The CDR3 sequence: CASSQDRGRSGYTF. The CDR3 bases that were read are TGTGCCAGCAGTCAGGACAGGGGACGGAGTGGC.

As for this clone: The read halts 3 residues ahead of the CDR3 end, with the missing end drawn from the germline J gene. The rearrangement links TRBV30 to TRBJ1-2; D is perhaps TRBD1 (6 bases). Germline V gene sequence: CDR1 GTSNPN, CDR2 SVGIG (reference sequence). This CDR3 spans 16 amino acids. The sequenced part of the CDR3 DNA is TGTGCCTGGACCCCCGGACAGCCAAAGGTCACAGATACC. This encodes CAWTPGQPKVTDT. In full, the CDR3 reads CAWTPGQPKVTDTYTF. The full variable domain, in which reference TRBV30 and TRBJ1-2 provide the parts outside the CDR3, is SQTIHQWPATLVQPVGSPLSLECTVEGTSNPNLYWYRQAAGRGLQLLFYSVGIGQISSEVPQNLSASRPQDRQFILSSKKLLLSDSGFYLCAWTPGQPKVTDTYTFGSGTRLTVV.